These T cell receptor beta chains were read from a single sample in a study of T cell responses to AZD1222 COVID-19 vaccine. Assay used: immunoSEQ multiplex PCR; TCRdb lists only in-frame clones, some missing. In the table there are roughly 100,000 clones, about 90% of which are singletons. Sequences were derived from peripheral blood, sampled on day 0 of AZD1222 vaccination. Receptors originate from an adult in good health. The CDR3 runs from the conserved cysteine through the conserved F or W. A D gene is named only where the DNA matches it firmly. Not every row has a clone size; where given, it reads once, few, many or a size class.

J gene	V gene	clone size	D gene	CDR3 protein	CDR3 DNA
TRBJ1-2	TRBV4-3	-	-	CASSQEVGLANYGYTF	TGCGCCAGCAGCCAAGAAGTCGGATTAGCTAACTATGGCTACACCTTC
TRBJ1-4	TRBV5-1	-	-	CASSHGEVDEKLFF	TGCGCCAGCAGCCATGGGGAGGTAGATGAAAAACTGTTTTTT
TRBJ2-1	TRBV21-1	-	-	CASSKWEKGQFF	TGTGCCAGCAGCAAATGGGAAAAAGGGCAGTTCTTC
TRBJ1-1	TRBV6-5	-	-	CASSLLFEAFF	TGTGCCAGCAGCCTCCTATTTGAAGCTTTCTTT
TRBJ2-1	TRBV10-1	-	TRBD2	CASCESTPRASGGASPYNEQFF	TGCGCCAGCTGTGAGTCGACTCCTAGGGCTAGCGGGGGGGCCTCACCCTACAATGAGCAGTTCTTC
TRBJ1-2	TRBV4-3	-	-	CASSQDLSEQVYGYTF	TGCGCCAGCAGCCAAGATCTTAGTGAGCAGGTCTATGGCTACACCTTC
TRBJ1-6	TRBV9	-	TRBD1	CASSVEDRGRSPLHF	TGTGCCAGCAGCGTAGAGGACAGGGGGCGATCACCCCTCCACTTT
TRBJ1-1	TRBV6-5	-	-	CASSYSGSQTEAFF	TGTGCCAGCAGTTACTCGGGCAGTCAAACTGAAGCTTTCTTT
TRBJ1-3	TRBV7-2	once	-	CASSLSGSPSGNTIYF	TGTGCCAGCAGCTTATCGGGCTCCCCCTCTGGAAACACCATATATTTT
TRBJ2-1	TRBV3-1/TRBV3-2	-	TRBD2	CASRRTSVNEQFF	TGTGCCAGCAGACGGACTAGCGTCAATGAGCAGTTCTTC
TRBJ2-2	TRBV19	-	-	CASSSGAGELFF	TGTGCCAGTTCGAGTGGGGCCGGGGAGCTGTTTTTT
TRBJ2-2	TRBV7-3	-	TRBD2	CASSPRTSGVGELFF	TGTGCCAGCAGCCCCCGGACTAGCGGTGTCGGGGAGCTGTTTTTT
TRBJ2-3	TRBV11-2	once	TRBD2	CASSSRGGLLLQYF	TGTGCCAGCAGCTCACGGGGGGGGCTCCTTCTCCAGTATTTT
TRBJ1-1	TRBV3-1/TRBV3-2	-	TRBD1	CASSPSTGETEAFF	TGTGCCAGCAGCCCTTCGACAGGGGAAACTGAAGCTTTCTTT
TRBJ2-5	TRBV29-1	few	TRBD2	CSVAVAGGPGETQYF	TGCAGCGTTGCGGTAGCGGGAGGGCCCGGTGAGACCCAGTACTTC
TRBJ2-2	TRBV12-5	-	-	CASGLVRGSQGTGELFF	TGTGCTAGTGGTTTGGTACGGGGCAGCCAGGGAACCGGGGAGCTGTTTTTT
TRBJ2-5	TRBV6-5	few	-	CASSYGAGLETQYF	TGTGCCAGCAGTTACGGTGCAGGGCTGGAGACCCAGTACTTC
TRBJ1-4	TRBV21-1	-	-	CASSKDEAATNEKLFF	TGTGCCAGCAGCAAAGATGAGGCCGCAACTAATGAAAAACTGTTTTTT
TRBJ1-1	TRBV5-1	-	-	CASSAGGGDTEAFF	TGCGCCAGCAGCGCCGGGGGTGGGGACACTGAAGCTTTCTTT
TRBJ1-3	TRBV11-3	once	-	CASSPRIGNSGNTIYF	TGTGCCAGCAGCCCCCGGATAGGTAACTCTGGAAACACCATATATTTT